This is a list of T cell receptor beta chains from one sample in a study of T cells in localized non-small cell lung cancer. The assay was immunoSEQ multiplex PCR, and TCRdb's table has in-frame clones only and misses some. This table holds 25,000 to 30,000 clones, 75% to 95% found once. The sequencing here drew on peripheral blood, taken before any cancer treatment. Source of these receptors: a female donor over 55 with stage I lung adenocarcinoma. Both conserved end residues are part of each CDR3.

TRBV7-3,CASSLDGGNYNEQFF
TRBV28,CASSFGKNYGYTF
TRBV7-2,CASRGIYPGYTF
TRBV7-3,CASSPPGDGYTF
TRBV28,CASSLRPGSTSNQPQHF
TRBV4-1,CASSQYGGSYNEQFF
TRBV6-4,CASRTDRRNTEAFF
TRBV19,CASSGTGGYTGELFF
TRBV7-9,CASTPPGQGDSPLHF
TRBV5-5,CASSEGQNTEAFF
TRBV28,CASGQTGFRLNTEAFF
TRBV11-2,CASSLDLAQTYNEQFF
TRBV2,CASIHRGPLTGELFF
TRBV7-9,CASSNWGGAGYEQYF
TRBV11-3,CASSSRTSGSHNEQFF
TRBV27,CASSLEAGVYEQYF
TRBV12-5,CASGLAETQYF
TRBV18,CASSPIAGPIETQYF
TRBV2,CASGGMSNTIYF
TRBV14,CASSQYRVSTEAFF
TRBV6-5,CASSYSGQGAYEQYF
TRBV7-9,CASSRDRGRGNTEAFF
TRBV5-4,CASSAEDGNYGYTF
TRBV11-2,CASSLGLSSYNEQFF
TRBV25-1,CASSGDYRDSPLHF
TRBV20-1,CSAGRGREVFF
TRBV2,CASSEGGRTNQPQHF
TRBV6-5,CASSYSSLTGANVLTF
TRBV18,CASSPPGGVNGNTIYF
TRBV18,CASSITRDSSMETQYF
TRBV20-1,CSARRGDTQYF
TRBV9,CASSPGAVDEQYF
TRBV5-5,CASSLSGAYNEQFF
TRBV10-3,CAIGGTHYNEQFF
TRBV18,CASSPDRALRTYEQYF
TRBV10-3,CAISVGSEQFF
TRBV7-9,CASSLDRPDTQYF
TRBV19,CASKRASGSLDTGELFF
TRBV7-8,CASSPVGANRATEAFF
TRBV5-1,CASSFGQGAGETQYF
TRBV11-2,CASSLSNGGIF
TRBV2,CASSEKSGISGNTIYF
TRBV25-1,CASSGTSGGQSSYNEQFF
TRBV28,CATRTGTEVFYTF